The 2 T cell receptor beta chains listed next were all sequenced from one sample in a study of naive CD8 T cells in extremely preterm neonates. The repertoire was sequenced with immunoSEQ multiplex PCR; TCRdb's copy has only in-frame clones and lacks some. The sample carries about 23,000 clones, roughly 88% recorded once. Findings and caveats of the study: Preterm infants showed shorter CDR3s, fewer N additions and less trimming than older groups.

The antigens for these receptors are not known. Preterm samples came from extremely preterm deliveries at about 21-29 weeks. The sequenced sample was naive CD8+ T cells from cord blood. The receptors here all came from a boy who was born preterm.

The chain couples TRBV27 to TRBJ2-3; possible D gene TRBD2, 7 bases. The germline CDR1 and CDR2 sequences are MNHEY and SMNVEV (reference sequence). Trimming shortened V by 2 bases and J by 2 bases, and 11 bases separated the two germline ends. The CDR3 length is 15 residues. CDR3 DNA sequence: TGTGCCAGCAGTTTAGGGGGGGCCTACACAGATACGCAGTATTTT. It specifies CASSLGGAYTDTQYF.

The chain uses TRBV7-8 and TRBJ2-6; no clear D gene. The CDR3 covers 14 residues. Deletions cut 1 base from V and 1 base from J, with 2 bases between. Germline lookup yields CDR1 SGHVS and CDR2 FQNEAQ. The CDR3, as DNA: TGTGCCAGCAGCTTAGGGTCTGGGGCCAACGTCCTGACTTTC. Translation gives CASSLGSGANVLTF.